Each of the 22 T cell receptor beta chains below was sequenced from the same sample in a study of shared T cell receptors in the human thymus (dated by TCRdb to about 2021). The receptor library was made with the immunoSEQ multiplex PCR assay. TCRdb holds this immuneACCESS table with in-frame rearrangements only. Some clones are missing; in checked studies, unresolved V genes explain under half, and the rest has no known cause. The sample table holds hundreds of thousands of clones, of which around 87% were seen once. Under 0.01% of the sample goes to the ten largest clones. These data were also filed under a second study, of human thymus T cells.

The sequencing input was thymocytes. The receptors originated from a boy younger than two with a congenital heart defect. Donor details come from another sample of the same person, matched by shared clones.

J is TRBJ1-1 and V is TRBV10-2; D is ambiguous. The V and J ends lost 4 bases and 1 base respectively, with 13 bases between them. Per germline, CDR1 WSHSY and CDR2 SAAADI. The CDR3 runs to 15 residues. CDR3 in amino acids: CASSGSRVTNTEAFF. The CDR3 coding sequence is TGCGCCAGCAGTGGATCGCGGGTCACGAACACTGAAGCTTTCTTT.

This chain links TRBV25-1 with TRBJ1-2, with D uncertain. The length of the CDR3 is 12 residues. Germline CDR1 and CDR2: MGHDK and SYGVNS. V lost 2 bases and J lost 8, with 9 bases in between. The CDR3: CASSEEGGGYTF. DNA for the CDR3: TGTGCCAGCAGTGAAGAAGGAGGAGGCTACACCTTC.

The rearrangement links TRBV11-2 to TRBJ2-1; 10 bases line up with TRBD2. Germline V lookup: CDR1 SGHAT, CDR2 FQNNGV. The junction had 14 bases not matched to a gene; V was cut back by 7 bases and J by 8 bases. CDR3 length: 16 amino acids. The CDR3 spells CASTLSRLAGVDEQFF. CDR3 nucleotide sequence: TGTGCCAGCACCCTTAGTCGGCTAGCGGGAGTTGATGAGCAGTTCTTC.

The chain couples TRBV9 to TRBJ1-2; D not certain. CDR1 and CDR2 (germline): SGDLS, YYNGEE. V lost 2 bases, J lost 9 bases, and 11 bases lay in between. The CDR3 is 12 residues long. The CDR3 sequence is CASSVGGPSYTF. CDR3 nucleotides: TGTGCCAGCAGCGTGGGAGGTCCCAGCTACACCTTC.

The chain is built from TRBV7-2 and TRBJ2-3; possibly TRBD2 for D (5 bases). V lost 3 bases to trimming and J lost 5 bases, with 18 bases between them. The CDR3 extends over 16 amino acids. Germline V gives CDR1 SGHTA, CDR2 FQGNSA. The CDR3 DNA reads as TGTGCCAGCAGCTTCGGCGGGTCCTCCATTAGAGATACGCAGTATTTT. Translation gives CASSFGGSSIRDTQYF. The variable domain in full, completed from reference TRBV7-2 and TRBJ2-3, reads GAGVSQSPSNKVTEKGKDVELRCDPISGHTALYWYRQSLGQGLEFLIYFQGNSAPDKSGLPSDRFSAERTGGSVSTLTIQRTQQEDSAVYLCASSFGGSSIRDTQYFGPGTRLTVL.

The chain couples TRBV6-1 to TRBJ2-7; 10 bases match TRBD2. J was trimmed by 5 bases and V by 5 bases; bases with no gene match: 9. The length of the CDR3 is 15 residues. Per the germline V gene, CDR1 is MNHNS and CDR2 is SASEGT. CDR3 sequence (DNA): TGTGCCAGCAGTTCCCTAGCGGGAGCGATGAACGAGCAGTACTTC. Translating gives CASSSLAGAMNEQYF.

For this clone: This specimen includes other DNA sequences encoding the same CDR3. This sequence joins TRBV5-1 and TRBJ2-1; the D is unclear. With 0 bases removed from V and 0 bases from J, the gap between germline ends came to 7 bases. The CDR3 is 15 residues long. Germline V gives CDR1 SGHRS, CDR2 YFSETQ. The CDR3: CASSLDSSSYNEQFF. CDR3 nucleotide sequence: TGCGCCAGCAGCTTGGATTCGAGCTCCTACAATGAGCAGTTCTTC.

The V call is TRBV13, the J call TRBJ2-3; 9 bases line up with TRBD2. J gave up 4 bases and V 3 bases, and 2 bases lay outside the gene matches. Germline loops: CDR1 PRHDT, CDR2 FYEKMQ (reference sequence). The CDR3 extends over 14 amino acids. The DNA for the CDR3 is TGTGCCAGCAGCTTCCCTAGCGGGGCAGATACGCAGTATTTT. Protein product: CASSFPSGADTQYF.

This clone was observed once. The V call is TRBV18, the J call TRBJ2-3, with D possibly being TRBD1 (5 bases). Germline CDR1 and CDR2: KGHSH and LQKENI. With 1 base removed from V and 5 bases from J, the gap between germline ends came to 7 bases. The CDR3 has 13 amino acids. The CDR3 reads CASSPLQGDTQYF. The CDR3 bases are TGTGCCAGCTCACCACTCCAGGGAGATACGCAGTATTTT.

This clone was recorded a few times. V and J are TRBV5-6 and TRBJ1-4; D not resolved. The CDR3 totals 15 residues. CDR1 SGHDT and CDR2 YYEEEE come from the germline V gene. V was shortened by 4 bases and J by 7 bases, with 17 bases between the two germline ends. In nucleotides, the CDR3 is TGTGCCAGCAGCAACGGGAGAGATTTTCCTGAAAAACTGTTTTTT. Translating it yields CASSNGRDFPEKLFF.

This chain connects TRBV5-1 to TRBJ2-3, with 7 bases fitting TRBD2. V shed 4 bases, J shed 1 base, and the junction held 9 bases outside the gene matches. CDR3 length equals 16 residues. Germline-derived CDR1 and CDR2 are SGHRS and YFSETQ. The CDR3 DNA reads as TGCGCCAGCAGCCCCCCCGGGCTAGCGGGCACAGATACGCAGTATTTT. Translation: CASSPPGLAGTDTQYF.

The genes are TRBV6-5 and TRBJ2-1, with D perhaps TRBD2 (7 bases). This CDR3 region has 15 residues. Germline lookup yields CDR1 MNHEY and CDR2 SVGAGI. Trimming took 7 bases from V and 6 from J, leaving 19 bases between them. The CDR3 loop reads CASTRRGAYTNEQFF. The CDR3 coding sequence is TGTGCCAGCACCAGACGGGGGGCCTATACCAATGAGCAGTTCTTC.

The rearrangement links TRBV27 to TRBJ1-2; TRBD1 aligns across 7 bases. The CDR3 sequence is 16 residues long. V lost 4 bases to trimming and J lost 4 bases; unmatched junction nucleotides: 12. In germline, CDR1 is MNHEY, CDR2 SMNVEV (reference sequence). DNA of the CDR3: TGTGCCAGCAGTTCCTTATCAGGGGGACACCGCTATGGCTACACCTTC. It encodes CASSSLSGGHRYGYTF.

The chain has TRBV7-2 and TRBJ2-7; 9 nucleotides line up with TRBD1. Germline V lookup: CDR1 SGHTA, CDR2 FQGNSA. CDR3 length: 17 residues. V trimming: 3 bases; J trimming: 2 bases; junction bases outside the gene matches: 11. The CDR3 sequence: CASSFRRDRDLAYEQYF. CDR3 DNA: TGTGCCAGCAGCTTCCGACGGGACAGGGATTTAGCCTACGAGCAGTACTTC.

The chain couples TRBV7-3 to TRBJ2-1, with 10 bases lining up with TRBD1. Germline loops: CDR1 SGHTA, CDR2 FQGTGA. Losses at the gene ends were 5 bases for V and 2 bases for J; bases not matched to a gene: 6. This CDR3 has 16 residues. This chain's CDR3 is CASSPRTGGTYNEQFF. The CDR3 DNA follows: TGTGCCAGCAGCCCCCGGACAGGGGGGACCTACAATGAGCAGTTCTTC. The whole variable domain, filled in from reference TRBV7-3 and TRBJ2-1, reads GAGVSQTPSNKVTEKGKYVELRCDPISGHTALYWYRQSLGQGPEFLIYFQGTGAADDSGLPNDRFFAVRPEGSVSTLKIQRTERGDSAVYLCASSPRTGGTYNEQFFGPGTRLTVL.

This clone was observed once. The chain combines TRBV27 with TRBJ1-6, with 8 bases lining up with TRBD1. The V gene's germline CDR1 is MNHEY and CDR2 SMNVEV (reference sequence). V was pared by 3 bases and J by 8 bases, with 12 bases of the junction left unmatched. This CDR3 region has 17 residues. CDR3 in DNA: TGTGCCAGCAGTTTCTCCCCTAGGACAGGGACCGATTCACCCCTCCACTTT. Its protein product is CASSFSPRTGTDSPLHF.

The chain employs TRBV12-5 and TRBJ2-7, with D maybe TRBD1 (5 bases). The germline CDR1 and CDR2 sequences are LGHNT and FRNRAP. The length of the CDR3 is 18 residues. Trimming took off 0 bases at V and 0 bases at J, with 18 bases between the two ends. CDR3 protein: CASGLVPGIQGTSYEQYF. CDR3 sequence (DNA): TGTGCTAGTGGTTTGGTACCGGGTATTCAGGGTACCTCCTACGAGCAGTACTTC.

This chain joins TRBV14 and TRBJ2-1; 8 positions match TRBD2. Per germline, CDR1 SGHDN and CDR2 FVKESK. The CDR3 spans 16 residues. The ends lost 0 bases at V and 9 bases at J; junction bases unmatched: 10. This CDR3 is CASSQDSPGRACEQFF. DNA of the CDR3: TGTGCCAGCAGCCAAGATAGTCCCGGGAGGGCTTGTGAGCAGTTCTTC. The variable domain in full, with the rest retrieved from reference TRBV14 and TRBJ2-1, is EAGVTQFPSHSVIEKGQTVTLRCDPISGHDNLYWYRRVMGKEIKFLLHFVKESKQDESGMPNNRFLAERTGGTYSTLKVQPAELEDSGVYFCASSQDSPGRACEQFFGPGTRLTVL.

The chain couples TRBV28 to TRBJ2-7; 7 bases map to TRBD2. Per the germline V gene, CDR1 is MDHEN and CDR2 is SYDVKM. After removal of 6 bases from V and 2 bases from J, the junction contained 7 bases not matched to a gene. This CDR3 has 14 amino acids. Written as DNA, the CDR3 is TGTGCCAGCAGCCGGACTAGGCCCCCCTACGAGCAGTACTTC. This codes for CASSRTRPPYEQYF.

V is TRBV5-5 and J is TRBJ1-2, with 7 nucleotides matching TRBD1. The CDR3 contains 15 residues. In germline, CDR1 is SGHKS, CDR2 YYEKEE (reference sequence). Losses at the gene ends were 0 bases for V and 3 bases for J; bases not matched to a gene: 5. CDR3 in DNA: TGTGCCAGCAGCTTGGGCGACAGGGAGGACTATGGCTACACCTTC. Translating it yields CASSLGDREDYGYTF. The full variable domain, rest sourced from reference TRBV5-5 and TRBJ1-2, is DAGVTQSPTHLIKTRGQQVTLRCSPISGHKSVSWYQQVLGQGPQFIFQYYEKEERGRGNFPDRFSARQFPNYSSELNVNALLLGDSALYLCASSLGDREDYGYTFGSGTRLTVV.

The gene calls are TRBV19 and TRBJ2-7; perhaps TRBD1 as D (5 bases). V lost 3 bases to trimming and J lost 4 bases, with 13 bases between them. The CDR3 length is 14 residues. Germline V lookup: CDR1 LNHDA, CDR2 SQIVND (reference sequence). The CDR3 nucleotides read TGTGCCAGTAGTATTTCCAGGGTAGGATACGAGCAGTACTTC. It translates to CASSISRVGYEQYF.

This rearrangement joins TRBV14 to TRBJ2-1; 8 bases fit TRBD1. V gave up 0 bases and J gave up 8 bases; unmatched junction bases: 9. The germline V gene has CDR1 SGHDN and CDR2 FVKESK. The CDR3 sequence is 16 residues long. CDR3 residues: CASSQDLRTGSDEQFF. CDR3 DNA sequence: TGTGCCAGCAGCCAAGATTTACGGACAGGGAGTGATGAGCAGTTCTTC.